This T cell receptor (beta chain) was captured in a study of graft-versus-host responses after intestinal transplantation. V lost 3 bases and J lost 3; bases outside the gene matches: 4. Germline V gene lookup returns CDR1 SGHRS and CDR2 YFSETQ. The CDR3 sequence is 14 residues long. The method was immunoSEQ multiplex PCR; TCRdb's version includes in-frame clones alone and lacks a portion of them. Among almost 85,000 clones listed, roughly 89% were seen once. Details on this clone: Its antigen is undetermined.

The chain has TRBV5-1 and TRBJ1-1, with 8 bases matching TRBD1. The receptor was isolated from a human donor who received an intestinal transplant. Source: unstimulated CD4+ T cells sorted from spleen or lymph node cells, taken before intestinal transplant. Written as DNA, the CDR3 is TGCGCCAGCAGCTCTGGACAGGGTCACACTGAAGCTTTCTTT. It codes for CASSSGQGHTEAFF.